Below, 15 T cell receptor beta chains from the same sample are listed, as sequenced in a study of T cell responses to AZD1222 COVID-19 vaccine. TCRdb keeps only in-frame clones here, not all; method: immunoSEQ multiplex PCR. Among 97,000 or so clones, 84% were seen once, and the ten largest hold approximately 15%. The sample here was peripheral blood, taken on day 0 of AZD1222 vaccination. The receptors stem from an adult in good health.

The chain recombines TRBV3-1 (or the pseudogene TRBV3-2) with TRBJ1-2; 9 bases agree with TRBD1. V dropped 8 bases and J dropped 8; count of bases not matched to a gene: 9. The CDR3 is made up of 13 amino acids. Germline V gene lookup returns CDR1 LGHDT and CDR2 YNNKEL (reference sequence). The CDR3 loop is CASRPGQGRGYTF. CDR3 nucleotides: TGTGCCAGCCGCCCGGGACAGGGTCGAGGCTACACCTTC.

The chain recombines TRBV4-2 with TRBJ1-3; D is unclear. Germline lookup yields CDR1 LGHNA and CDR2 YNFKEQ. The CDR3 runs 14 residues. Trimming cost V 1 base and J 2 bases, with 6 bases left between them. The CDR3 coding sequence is TGTGCCAGCAGCCAAGCCGGGACTGGAAACACCATATATTTT. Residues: CASSQAGTGNTIYF.

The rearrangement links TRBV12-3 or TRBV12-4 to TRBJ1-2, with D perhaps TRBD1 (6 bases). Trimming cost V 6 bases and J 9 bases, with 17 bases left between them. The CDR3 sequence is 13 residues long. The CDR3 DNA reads TGTGCCAGCAGCTTAAACAGGGCAGGCAGCTACACCTTC. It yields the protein CASSLNRAGSYTF.

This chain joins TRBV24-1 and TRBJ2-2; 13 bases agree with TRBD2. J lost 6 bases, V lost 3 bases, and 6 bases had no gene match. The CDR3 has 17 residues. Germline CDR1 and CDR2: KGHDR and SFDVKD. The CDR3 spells CATSDPTSGGASGELFF. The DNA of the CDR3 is TGTGCCACCAGTGATCCAACTAGCGGGGGGGCGTCCGGGGAGCTGTTTTTT.

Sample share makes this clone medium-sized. CDR3 sequence: CSARAGGHQHF. DNA of the CDR3: TGCAGTGCTAGGGCGGGGGGACACCAGCATTTT. The chain links TRBV20-1 to TRBJ1-5; perhaps TRBD1 as D (6 bases). The V end lost 3 bases, the J end lost 12 bases, and 12 bases lay between the germline ends. The CDR3 has 11 residues. Germline V gene sequence: CDR1 DFQATT, CDR2 SNEGSKA (reference sequence).

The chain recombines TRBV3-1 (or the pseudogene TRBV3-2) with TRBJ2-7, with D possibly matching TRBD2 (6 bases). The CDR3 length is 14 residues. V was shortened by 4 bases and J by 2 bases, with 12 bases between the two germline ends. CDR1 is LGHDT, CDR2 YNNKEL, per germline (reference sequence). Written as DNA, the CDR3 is TGTGCCAGCAGCCCGTCGGCGGGGCCCTACGAGCAGTACGTC. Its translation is CASSPSAGPYEQYV.

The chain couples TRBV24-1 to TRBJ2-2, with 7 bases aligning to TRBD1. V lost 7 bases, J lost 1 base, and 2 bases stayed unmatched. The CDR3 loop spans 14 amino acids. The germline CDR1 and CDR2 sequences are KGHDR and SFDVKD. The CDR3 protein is CATSRDRNTGELFF. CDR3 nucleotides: TGTGCCACCAGCCGGGACAGGAACACCGGGGAGCTGTTTTTT.

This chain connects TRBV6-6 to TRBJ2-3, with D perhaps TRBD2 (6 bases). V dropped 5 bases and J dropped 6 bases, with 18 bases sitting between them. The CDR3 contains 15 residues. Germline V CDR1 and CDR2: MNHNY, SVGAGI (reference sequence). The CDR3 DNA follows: TGTGCCAGCAGTGTGACAGTCTCGGGGAGGGATACGCAGTATTTT. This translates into CASSVTVSGRDTQYF.

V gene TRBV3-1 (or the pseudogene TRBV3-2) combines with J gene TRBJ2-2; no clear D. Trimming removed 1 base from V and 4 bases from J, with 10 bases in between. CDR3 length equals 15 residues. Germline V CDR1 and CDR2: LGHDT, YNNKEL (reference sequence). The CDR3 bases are TGTGCCAGCAGCCAAGTTCTTTTTTCCACCGGGGAGCTGTTTTTT. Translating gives CASSQVLFSTGELFF.

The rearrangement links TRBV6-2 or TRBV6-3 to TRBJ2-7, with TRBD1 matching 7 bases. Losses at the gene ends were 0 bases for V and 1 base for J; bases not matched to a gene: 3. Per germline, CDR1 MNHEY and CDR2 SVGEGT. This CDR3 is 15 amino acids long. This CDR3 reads CASSYSAGGSYEQYF. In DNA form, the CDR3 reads TGTGCCAGCAGTTACTCGGCAGGGGGTTCCTACGAGCAGTACTTC.

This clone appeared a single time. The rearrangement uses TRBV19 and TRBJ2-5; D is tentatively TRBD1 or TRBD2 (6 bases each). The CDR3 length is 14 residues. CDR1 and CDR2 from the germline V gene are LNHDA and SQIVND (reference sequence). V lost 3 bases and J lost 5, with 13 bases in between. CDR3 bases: TGTGCCAGTAGTATCCAAGGGGGGACGGAGACCCAGTACTTC. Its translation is CASSIQGGTETQYF.

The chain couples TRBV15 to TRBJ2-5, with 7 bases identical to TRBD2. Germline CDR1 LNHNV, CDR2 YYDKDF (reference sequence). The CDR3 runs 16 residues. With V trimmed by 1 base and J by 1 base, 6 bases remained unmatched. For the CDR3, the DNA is TGTGCCACCAGCAGAGTAGCGGGTACAACCCAAGAGACCCAGTACTTC. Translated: CATSRVAGTTQETQYF. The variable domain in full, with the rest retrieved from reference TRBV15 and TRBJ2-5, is DAMVIQNPRYQVTQFGKPVTLSCSQTLNHNVMYWYQQKSSQAPKLLFHYYDKDFNNEADTPDNFQSRRPNTSFCFLDIRSPGLGDTAMYLCATSRVAGTTQETQYFGPGTRLLVL.

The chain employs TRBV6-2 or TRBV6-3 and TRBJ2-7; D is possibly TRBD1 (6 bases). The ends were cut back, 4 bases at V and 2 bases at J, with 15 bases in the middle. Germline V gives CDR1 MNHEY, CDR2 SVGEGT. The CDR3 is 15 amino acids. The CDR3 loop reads CASSSPGTTTYEQYF. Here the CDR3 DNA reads TGTGCCAGCAGTTCCCCCGGGACAACGACCTACGAGCAGTACTTC.

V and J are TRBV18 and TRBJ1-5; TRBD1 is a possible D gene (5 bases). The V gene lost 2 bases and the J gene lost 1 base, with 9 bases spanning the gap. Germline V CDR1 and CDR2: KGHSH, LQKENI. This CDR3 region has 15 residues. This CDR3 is CASSPGRVSNQPQHF. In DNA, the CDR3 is TGTGCCAGCTCACCAGGCAGGGTGAGCAATCAGCCCCAGCATTTT.

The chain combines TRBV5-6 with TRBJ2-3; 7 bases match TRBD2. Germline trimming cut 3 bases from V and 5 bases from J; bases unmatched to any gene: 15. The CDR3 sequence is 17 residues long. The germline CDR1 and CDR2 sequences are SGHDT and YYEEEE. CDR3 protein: CASSWGLTSGAVDTQYF. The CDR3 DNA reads TGTGCCAGCAGCTGGGGACTAACGAGCGGGGCGGTAGATACGCAGTATTTT.